The present TCR beta chain was sequenced within a study of human T cells and chemical hapten exposure. Study-wide context: 2% DPC applied to a 2 cm by 2 cm arm area sensitized donors.

Trimming stripped 6 bases from V and 5 bases from J, with 13 bases between. CDR3 size: 13 residues. Germline V gives CDR1 DFQATT, CDR2 SNEGSKA (reference sequence). Time point in this sample: pre-sensitization, week 0. Treatment specified: therapeutic diphenylcyclopropenone sensitization with weekly scalp DPC. TCRdb re-called the RACE reads through MiXCR, storing one row per CDR3 protein. Seen here are 240,000 or so distinct CDR3 sequences, 7.5% to 10% observed once, and the top ten hold under 2.5%. This clonotype was counted only a few times. V and J are TRBV20-1 and TRBJ2-2, with D tentatively TRBD1 or TRBD2 (6 bases each). The sequences come from whole blood, collected in connection with sensitization to the hapten diphenylcyclopropenone (DPC). The sequence was obtained from a woman in her forties with alopecia areata. Some clones in this sample may be carry-over from other donors' samples. CDR3 sequence reads: CSAPRGVTGELFF. CDR3 coding DNA: TGCAGTGCCCCGAGGGGGGTAACCGGGGAGCTGTTTTTT.